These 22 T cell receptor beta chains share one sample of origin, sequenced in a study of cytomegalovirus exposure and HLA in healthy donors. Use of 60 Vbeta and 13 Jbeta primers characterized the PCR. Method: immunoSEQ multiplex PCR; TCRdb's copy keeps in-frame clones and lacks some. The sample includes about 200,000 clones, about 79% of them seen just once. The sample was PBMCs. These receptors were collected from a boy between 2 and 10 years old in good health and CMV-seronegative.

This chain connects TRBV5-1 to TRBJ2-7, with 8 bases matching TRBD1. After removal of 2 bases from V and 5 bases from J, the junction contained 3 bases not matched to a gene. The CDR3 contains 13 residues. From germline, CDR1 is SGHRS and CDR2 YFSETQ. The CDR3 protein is CASSLQGVHEQYF. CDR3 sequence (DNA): TGCGCCAGCAGCTTACAGGGGGTCCACGAGCAGTACTTC.

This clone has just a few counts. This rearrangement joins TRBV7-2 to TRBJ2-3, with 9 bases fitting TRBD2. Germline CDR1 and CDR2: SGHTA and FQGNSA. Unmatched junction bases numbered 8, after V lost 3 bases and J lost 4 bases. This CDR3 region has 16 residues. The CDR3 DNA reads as TGTGCCAGCAGCTTGTTAGGCGGGGGGGTGGCAGATACGCAGTATTTT. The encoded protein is CASSLLGGGVADTQYF.

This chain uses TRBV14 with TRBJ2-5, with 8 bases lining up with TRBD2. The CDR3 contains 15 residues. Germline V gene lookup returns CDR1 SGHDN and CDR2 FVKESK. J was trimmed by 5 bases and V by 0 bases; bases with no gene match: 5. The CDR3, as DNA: TGTGCCAGCAGCCAAGACACTAGCGGTAGGGAGACCCAGTACTTC. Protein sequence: CASSQDTSGRETQYF.

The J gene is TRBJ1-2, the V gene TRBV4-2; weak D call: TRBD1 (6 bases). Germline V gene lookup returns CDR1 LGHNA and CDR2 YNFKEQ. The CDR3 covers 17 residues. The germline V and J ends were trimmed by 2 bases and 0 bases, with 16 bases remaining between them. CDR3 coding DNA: TGTGCCAGCAGCCAATCCTATGTAGGGACACCTAACTATGGCTACACCTTC. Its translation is CASSQSYVGTPNYGYTF.

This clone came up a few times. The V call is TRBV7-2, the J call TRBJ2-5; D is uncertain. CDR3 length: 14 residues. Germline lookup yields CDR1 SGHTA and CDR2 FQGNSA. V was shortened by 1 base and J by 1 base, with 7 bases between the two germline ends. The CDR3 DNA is TGTGCCAGCAGCTTAGTTGGCTCCCAAGAGACCCAGTACTTC. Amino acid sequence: CASSLVGSQETQYF.

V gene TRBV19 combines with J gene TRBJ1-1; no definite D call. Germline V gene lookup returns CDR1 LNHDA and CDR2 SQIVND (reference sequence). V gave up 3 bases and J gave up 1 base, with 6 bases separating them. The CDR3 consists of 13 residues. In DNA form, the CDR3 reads TGTGCCAGTAGTATCTCGGGGAACACTGAAGCTTTCTTT. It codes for CASSISGNTEAFF.

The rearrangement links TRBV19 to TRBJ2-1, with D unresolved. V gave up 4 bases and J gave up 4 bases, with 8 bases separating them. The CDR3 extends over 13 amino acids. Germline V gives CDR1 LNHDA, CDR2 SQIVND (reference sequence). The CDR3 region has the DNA TGTGCCAGTAGTACGACACTTTACAATGAGCAGTTCTTC. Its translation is CASSTTLYNEQFF.

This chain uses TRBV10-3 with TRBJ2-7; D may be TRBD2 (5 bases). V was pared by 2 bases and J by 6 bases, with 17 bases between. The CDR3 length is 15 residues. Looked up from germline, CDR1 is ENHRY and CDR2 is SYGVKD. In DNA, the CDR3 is TGTGCCATCAGTGAGCCTGTCCGACCCCGGGGCGAGCAGTACTTC. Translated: CAISEPVRPRGEQYF.

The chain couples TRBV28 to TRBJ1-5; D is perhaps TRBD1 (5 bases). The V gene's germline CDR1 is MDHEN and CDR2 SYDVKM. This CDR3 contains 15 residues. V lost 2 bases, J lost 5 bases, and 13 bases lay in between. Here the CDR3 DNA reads TGTGCCAGCAGTTTAGGAGCAGGGCTCGATCAGCCCCAGCATTTT. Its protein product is CASSLGAGLDQPQHF.

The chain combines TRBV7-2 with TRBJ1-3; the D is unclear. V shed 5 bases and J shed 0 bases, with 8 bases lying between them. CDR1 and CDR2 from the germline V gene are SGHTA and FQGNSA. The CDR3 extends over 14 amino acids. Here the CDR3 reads CASSPLGSGNTIYF. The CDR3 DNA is TGTGCCAGCAGCCCACTAGGCTCTGGAAACACCATATATTTT.

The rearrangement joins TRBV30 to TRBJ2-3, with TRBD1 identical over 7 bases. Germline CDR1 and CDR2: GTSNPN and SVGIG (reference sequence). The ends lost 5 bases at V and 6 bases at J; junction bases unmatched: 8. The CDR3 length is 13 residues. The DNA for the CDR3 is TGTGCCTGGCAGGACAGGTTCGGGGATACGCAGTATTTT. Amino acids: CAWQDRFGDTQYF.

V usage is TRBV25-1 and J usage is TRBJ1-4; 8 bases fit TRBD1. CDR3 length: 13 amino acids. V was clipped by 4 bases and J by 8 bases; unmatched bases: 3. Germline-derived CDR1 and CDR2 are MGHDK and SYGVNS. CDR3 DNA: TGTGCCAGCAGTGGGACAGGGAGAGAAAAACTGTTTTTT. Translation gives CASSGTGREKLFF.

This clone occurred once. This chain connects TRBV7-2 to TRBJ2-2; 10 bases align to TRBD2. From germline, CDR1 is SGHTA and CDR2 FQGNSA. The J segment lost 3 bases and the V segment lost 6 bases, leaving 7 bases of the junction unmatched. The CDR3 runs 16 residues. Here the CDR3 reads CASRRPGLAYTGELFF. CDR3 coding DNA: TGTGCCAGCAGGCGACCGGGACTAGCGTACACCGGGGAGCTGTTTTTT. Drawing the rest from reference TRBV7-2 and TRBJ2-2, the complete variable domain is GAGVSQSPSNKVTEKGKDVELRCDPISGHTALYWYRQSLGQGLEFLIYFQGNSAPDKSGLPSDRFSAERTGGSVSTLTIQRTQQEDSAVYLCASRRPGLAYTGELFFGEGSRLTVL.

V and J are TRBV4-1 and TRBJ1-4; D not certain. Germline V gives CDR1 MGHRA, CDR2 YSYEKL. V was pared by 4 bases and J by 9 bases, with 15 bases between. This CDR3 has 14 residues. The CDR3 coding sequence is TGCGCCAGCAGCCGAGCGGAGGCAGGCAAAAAACTGTTTTTT. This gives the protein CASSRAEAGKKLFF.

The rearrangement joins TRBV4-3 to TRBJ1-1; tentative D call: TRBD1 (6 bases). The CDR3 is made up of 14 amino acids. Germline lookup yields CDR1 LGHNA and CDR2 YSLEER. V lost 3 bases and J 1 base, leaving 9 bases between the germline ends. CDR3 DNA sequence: TGCGCCAGCAGCCAGTCGGACAGGAACACTGAAGCTTTCTTT. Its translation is CASSQSDRNTEAFF.

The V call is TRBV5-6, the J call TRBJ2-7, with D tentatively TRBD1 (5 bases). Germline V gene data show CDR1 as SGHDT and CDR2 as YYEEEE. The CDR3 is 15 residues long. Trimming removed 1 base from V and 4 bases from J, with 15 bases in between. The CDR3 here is CASSLYQGLIYEQYF. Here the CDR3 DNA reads TGTGCCAGCAGCTTGTACCAGGGATTGATTTACGAGCAGTACTTC.

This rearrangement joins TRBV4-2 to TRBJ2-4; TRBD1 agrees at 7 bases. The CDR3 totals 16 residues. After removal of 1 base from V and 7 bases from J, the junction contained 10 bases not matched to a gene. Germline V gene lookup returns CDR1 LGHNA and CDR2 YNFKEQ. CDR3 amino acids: CASSQVEKGARNIQYF. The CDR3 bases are TGTGCCAGCAGCCAAGTAGAGAAGGGGGCTAGGAACATTCAGTACTTC.

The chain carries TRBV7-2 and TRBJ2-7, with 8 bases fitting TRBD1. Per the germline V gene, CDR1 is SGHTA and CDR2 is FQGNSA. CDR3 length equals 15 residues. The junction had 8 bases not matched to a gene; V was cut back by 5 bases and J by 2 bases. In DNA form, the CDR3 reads TGTGCCAGCAGCATCAGGACAGGGCTTCCCTACGAGCAGTACTTC. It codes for CASSIRTGLPYEQYF.

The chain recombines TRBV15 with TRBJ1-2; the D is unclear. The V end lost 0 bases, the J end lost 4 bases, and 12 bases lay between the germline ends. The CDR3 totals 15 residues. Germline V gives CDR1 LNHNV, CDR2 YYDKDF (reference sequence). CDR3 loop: CATSRDPGGPYGYTF. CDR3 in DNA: TGTGCCACCAGCAGAGATCCCGGAGGCCCCTATGGCTACACCTTC. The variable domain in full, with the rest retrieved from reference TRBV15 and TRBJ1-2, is DAMVIQNPRYQVTQFGKPVTLSCSQTLNHNVMYWYQQKSSQAPKLLFHYYDKDFNNEADTPDNFQSRRPNTSFCFLDIRSPGLGDTAMYLCATSRDPGGPYGYTFGSGTRLTVV.

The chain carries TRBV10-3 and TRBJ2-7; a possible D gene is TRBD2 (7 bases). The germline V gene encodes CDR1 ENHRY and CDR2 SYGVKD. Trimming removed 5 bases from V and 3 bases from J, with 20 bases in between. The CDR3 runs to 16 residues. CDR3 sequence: CAISSPGGSFYYEQYF. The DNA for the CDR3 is TGTGCCATCAGTTCGCCGGGGGGCTCGTTCTACTACGAGCAGTACTTC.

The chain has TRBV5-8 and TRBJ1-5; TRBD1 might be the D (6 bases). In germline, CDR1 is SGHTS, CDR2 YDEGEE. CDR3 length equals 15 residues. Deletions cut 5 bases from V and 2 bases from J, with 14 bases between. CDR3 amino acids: CASRGGAGGNQPQHF. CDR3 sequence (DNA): TGTGCCAGCAGAGGGGGGGCTGGAGGCAATCAGCCCCAGCATTTT.

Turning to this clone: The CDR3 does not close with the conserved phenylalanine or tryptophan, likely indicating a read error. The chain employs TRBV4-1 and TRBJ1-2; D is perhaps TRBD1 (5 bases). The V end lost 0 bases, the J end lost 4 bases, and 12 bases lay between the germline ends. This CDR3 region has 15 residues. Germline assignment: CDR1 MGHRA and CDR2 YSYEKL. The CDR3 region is CASSQDLDSAYGYTS. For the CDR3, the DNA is TGCGCCAGCAGCCAAGATCTTGACAGCGCCTATGGCTACACCTCC.